These 18 T cell receptor beta chains came from one sample sequenced in a study of blood T cell repertoires in COVID-19. Only in-frame clones appear in the TCRdb table, and some are missing; sequencing was by immunoSEQ multiplex PCR. Seen here are 300,000 to 400,000 clones, 70% to 90% observed once, and the top ten hold around 2.9%. Sequencing was performed on peripheral blood. Source of these receptors: a human donor in a cohort sampled during active COVID-19.

This clone was picked up many times. Other DNA sequences from this sample encode an identical CDR3 as well. V is TRBV6-4 and J is TRBJ2-3, with 12 nucleotides matching TRBD2. This CDR3 comprises 15 residues. Per germline, CDR1 MRHNA and CDR2 SNTAGT. With V trimmed by 2 bases and J by 3 bases, 0 bases remained unmatched. The CDR3 here is CASSDGTSGTDTQYF. The CDR3, as DNA: TGTGCCAGCAGTGACGGGACTAGCGGGACAGATACGCAGTATTTT.

The chain combines TRBV4-2 with TRBJ2-2; 8 bases are shared with TRBD1. Per germline, CDR1 LGHNA and CDR2 YNFKEQ. J was trimmed by 7 bases and V by 0 bases; bases with no gene match: 4. The CDR3 loop spans 15 amino acids. This CDR3 is CASSQEYRGIGELFF. The CDR3 DNA is TGTGCCAGCAGCCAAGAGTACAGGGGGATCGGGGAGCTGTTTTTT.

Concerning this clone: The sample has other DNA sequences that encode this CDR3 too. The chain recombines TRBV15 with TRBJ1-6; D remains unclear. CDR1 is LNHNV, CDR2 YYDKDF, per germline (reference sequence). This CDR3 region has 14 residues. V was cut by 0 bases and J by 7 bases, with 7 bases left in between. CDR3 bases: TGTGCCACCAGCAGAGACAGAGGGAATTCACCCCTCCACTTT. Translating it yields CATSRDRGNSPLHF. The full variable domain, completed using reference TRBV15 and TRBJ1-6, is DAMVIQNPRYQVTQFGKPVTLSCSQTLNHNVMYWYQQKSSQAPKLLFHYYDKDFNNEADTPDNFQSRRPNTSFCFLDIRSPGLGDTAMYLCATSRDRGNSPLHFGNGTRLTVT.

The chain joins TRBV19 to TRBJ2-1; 8 nucleotides agree with TRBD1. V trimming: 11 bases; J trimming: 2 bases; junction bases outside the gene matches: 8. This CDR3 is 14 amino acids long. CDR1 is LNHDA and CDR2 is SQIVND in the germline V gene (reference sequence). In DNA form, the CDR3 reads TGTGCCGGCAGGGGGCGGGGTCCCTACAATGAGCAGTTCTTC. This codes for CAGRGRGPYNEQFF.

This chain uses TRBV2 with TRBJ2-6; TRBD2 agrees at 8 bases. V lost 6 bases to trimming and J lost 0 bases; unmatched junction nucleotides: 4. Germline CDR1 SNHLY, CDR2 FYNNEI. The CDR3 loop spans 16 amino acids. The CDR3 region has the DNA TGTGCCAGCAGCCGACTAGCGAGCTCTGGGGCCAACGTCCTGACTTTC. The encoded protein is CASSRLASSGANVLTF.

The chain joins TRBV5-1 to TRBJ1-6, with TRBD1 matching over 9 bases. V lost 0 bases and J lost 9; bases outside the gene matches: 4. Per germline, CDR1 SGHRS and CDR2 YFSETQ. The CDR3 extends over 15 amino acids. The CDR3 reads CASSLDRGQGSPLHF. The CDR3 DNA follows: TGCGCCAGCAGCTTGGACAGGGGGCAGGGTTCACCCCTCCACTTT.

The chain recombines TRBV24-1 with TRBJ2-1; 12 nucleotides line up with TRBD2. This CDR3 has 15 residues. CDR1 is KGHDR and CDR2 is SFDVKD in the germline V gene. The junction had 11 bases not matched to a gene; V was cut back by 9 bases and J by 9 bases. The CDR3 reads CATSPWTSGTGEQFF. CDR3 bases: TGTGCCACCTCCCCGTGGACTAGCGGGACCGGTGAGCAGTTCTTC.

The rearrangement links TRBV2 to TRBJ2-2, with 7 bases identical to TRBD2. Per the germline V gene, CDR1 is SNHLY and CDR2 is FYNNEI. The CDR3 length is 15 residues. The V segment lost 5 bases and the J segment 8 bases; nucleotides outside the gene matches: 11. The DNA for the CDR3 is TGTGCCAGCAGTTTCGGTGGGGAGGGGACTGGGGAGCTGTTTTTT. Translating it yields CASSFGGEGTGELFF. Drawing the rest from reference TRBV2 and TRBJ2-2, the complete variable domain is EPEVTQTPSHQVTQMGQEVILRCVPISNHLYFYWYRQILGQKVEFLVSFYNNEISEKSEIFDDQFSVERPDGSNFTLKIRSTKLEDSAMYFCASSFGGEGTGELFFGEGSRLTVL.

The chain carries TRBV19 and TRBJ2-1; TRBD2 is a possible D gene (5 bases). Trimming took off 5 bases at V and 9 bases at J, with 17 bases between the two ends. The CDR3 loop spans 14 amino acids. CDR1 is LNHDA and CDR2 is SQIVND in the germline V gene (reference sequence). The CDR3 loop reads CASSSQTTSREQFF. The CDR3 DNA reads as TGTGCCAGTAGTTCACAGACTACCAGCCGTGAGCAGTTCTTC.

CDR3 amino acids: CASSVGVGKGITGELFF. The CDR3 coding sequence is TGTGCCAGCAGCGTAGGGGTTGGGAAGGGGATAACCGGGGAGCTGTTTTTT. The chain is built from TRBV9 and TRBJ2-2; a possible D gene is TRBD1 (5 bases). CDR1 and CDR2 (germline): SGDLS, YYNGEE. V shed 0 bases and J shed 5 bases, with 17 bases lying between them. The CDR3 is 17 residues long.

CDR3 sequence (DNA): TGTGCCAGCACGACACACCGTAACTATGGCTACACCTTC. It encodes CASTTHRNYGYTF. This sequence joins TRBV28 and TRBJ1-2; D gene ambiguous. Germline assignment: CDR1 MDHEN and CDR2 SYDVKM. Trimming stripped 7 bases from V and 1 base from J, with 10 bases between. The CDR3 length is 13 residues.

The gene calls are TRBV28 and TRBJ1-3; TRBD1 might be the D (6 bases). CDR3 size: 18 residues. The germline V and J ends were trimmed by 2 bases and 0 bases, with 17 bases remaining between them. From germline, CDR1 is MDHEN and CDR2 SYDVKM. DNA for the CDR3: TGTGCCAGCAGTTTAGGTCAGGGGACCCTCCGCTCTGGAAACACCATATATTTT. This translates into CASSLGQGTLRSGNTIYF. Full variable domain (outside the CDR3, taken from reference TRBV28 and TRBJ1-3): DVKVTQSSRYLVKRTGEKVFLECVQDMDHENMFWYRQDPGLGLRLIYFSYDVKMKEKGDIPEGYSVSREKKERFSLILESASTNQTSMYLCASSLGQGTLRSGNTIYFGEGSWLTVV.

J is TRBJ2-7 and V is TRBV20-1; 8 nucleotides line up with TRBD1. Germline V gene data show CDR1 as DFQATT and CDR2 as SNEGSKA (reference sequence). J was trimmed by 6 bases and V by 3 bases; bases with no gene match: 1. The CDR3 runs 11 residues. In DNA, the CDR3 is TGCAGTGCTAGGACAGGGGTCGAGCAGTACTTC. Protein sequence: CSARTGVEQYF.

The table lists this clone with a count of one. The junction does not match germline at one end; this may be a read error. The V and J genes are TRBV11-3 and TRBJ2-7, with a tentative D call TRBD1 (5 bases). CDR3 length equals 13 residues. Germline V CDR1 and CDR2: SGHNT, YENEEA. This CDR3 is CASSLESDSLVEF. The CDR3 DNA follows: TGTGCCAGCAGCTTAGAATCCGACAGCCTCGTGGAATTC.

The gene calls are TRBV7-8 and TRBJ1-5, with 8 nucleotides matching TRBD1. Germline CDR1 reads SGHVS; CDR2 reads FQNEAQ. Trimming at V came to 5 bases and at J to 4 bases, leaving 10 bases not matched to a gene. The CDR3 loop spans 16 amino acids. The CDR3 loop reads CASSARQGRGNQPQHF. CDR3 nucleotides: TGTGCCAGCAGCGCACGACAGGGGAGAGGGAATCAGCCCCAGCATTTT.

V usage is TRBV30 and J usage is TRBJ1-1; D is possibly TRBD1 (6 bases). Germline V gene data show CDR1 as GTSNPN and CDR2 as SVGIG (reference sequence). CDR3 length: 15 amino acids. Trimming took off 0 bases at V and 0 bases at J, with 11 bases between the two ends. The CDR3 DNA reads TGTGCCTGGAGTGTTCGGTGGGACATGAACACTGAAGCTTTCTTT. It encodes CAWSVRWDMNTEAFF.

The chain carries TRBV6-6 and TRBJ2-1; D possibly corresponds to TRBD1 (6 bases). V lost 10 bases, J lost 10 bases, and 23 bases lay in between. Germline V gives CDR1 MNHNY, CDR2 SVGAGI (reference sequence). The CDR3 sequence is 14 residues long. The CDR3 DNA reads as TGTGCCACTCTTCCCCGGGACAACCGTAGAGAGCAGTTCTTC. This sequence encodes CATLPRDNRREQFF.

This sequence joins TRBV15 and TRBJ1-4, with D maybe TRBD1 (5 bases). This CDR3 spans 16 amino acids. Germline-derived CDR1 and CDR2 are LNHNV and YYDKDF (reference sequence). V was trimmed by 1 base and J by 7 bases, leaving 16 bases between them. Here the CDR3 reads CATSRGYGGSSEKLFF. The CDR3 bases are TGTGCCACCAGCAGAGGTTATGGGGGGTCGAGTGAAAAACTGTTTTTT.